Shown below are 4 T cell receptor beta chains from a single sample sequenced in a study of Ad26.COV2.S vaccination and SARS-CoV-2 variants. Indicated treatment: approximately 18 received Ad26.COV2.S at low or high dose, single or two shots; a few received placebo; per-sample allocation not given. Repertoires come from day 63 after the first vaccine or placebo injection. Profiled with immunoSEQ multiplex PCR; TCRdb holds only in-frame clones, not every one. The sample lists roughly 350,000 clones, around 89% occurring once. Sequenced here: peripheral blood, sampled in a trial of Ad26.COV2.S vaccine versus placebo. These receptor sequences come from a person aged 18 to 65 who received the Ad26.COV2.S COVID-19 vaccine or a placebo.

This chain joins TRBV6-5 and TRBJ1-3, with unresolved D. V lost 8 bases and J lost 2, with 7 bases in between. The CDR3 sequence is 12 residues long. The V gene's germline CDR1 is MNHEY and CDR2 SVGAGI. The CDR3 region has the DNA TGTGCCAGCTACGGCCCTGGAAACACCATATATTTT. Translating it yields CASYGPGNTIYF.

The chain combines TRBV2 with TRBJ2-1; weak D call: TRBD2 (5 bases). The V gene lost 3 bases and the J gene lost 7 bases, with 13 bases spanning the gap. The CDR3 totals 14 residues. The V gene's germline CDR1 is SNHLY and CDR2 FYNNEI. This chain's CDR3 is CASSDPRGRNEQFF. DNA of the CDR3: TGTGCCAGCAGTGATCCCAGAGGGCGGAATGAGCAGTTCTTC.

Here the CDR3 reads CAISEAREEGGYTF. DNA for the CDR3: TGTGCCATCAGTGAAGCAAGGGAGGAGGGTGGCTACACCTTC. The V gene is TRBV10-3, the J gene TRBJ1-2; D is undetermined. Germline CDR1 is ENHRY and CDR2 is SYGVKD. V was cut by 3 bases and J by 7 bases, with 15 bases left in between. The CDR3 has 14 amino acids.

This clone was seen a few times. This chain uses TRBV20-1 with TRBJ1-6, with D tentatively TRBD1 (5 bases). The CDR3 spans 13 residues. Germline V lookup: CDR1 DFQATT, CDR2 SNEGSKA (reference sequence). The V gene lost 3 bases and the J gene lost 9 bases, with 12 bases spanning the gap. CDR3: CSASNRGVSPLHF. For the CDR3, the DNA is TGCAGTGCTAGTAACAGAGGGGTTTCACCCCTCCACTTT.